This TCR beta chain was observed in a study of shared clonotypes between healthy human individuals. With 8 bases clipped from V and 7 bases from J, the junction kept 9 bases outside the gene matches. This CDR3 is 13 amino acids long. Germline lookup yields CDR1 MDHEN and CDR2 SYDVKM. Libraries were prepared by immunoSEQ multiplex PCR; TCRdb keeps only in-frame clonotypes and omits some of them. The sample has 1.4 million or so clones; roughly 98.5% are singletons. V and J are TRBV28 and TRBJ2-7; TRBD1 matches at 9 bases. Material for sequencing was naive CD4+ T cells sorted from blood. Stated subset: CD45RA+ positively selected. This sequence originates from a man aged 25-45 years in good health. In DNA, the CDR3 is TGTGCCAGCCGACTACAGGGGGCTAGGGAGCAGTACTTC. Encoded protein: CASRLQGAREQYF.